This TCR beta chain was sequenced during a study of cytomegalovirus exposure and HLA in healthy donors. Overall study results and limits: Differences between HLA loci emerged in a later analysis of TCR association rates, with DRB1 most and HLA-C fewest. Among TCR beta chains, those listed as cytomegalovirus-associated numbered some 170.

These donors, healthy bone marrow donors, were studied. A word on this clone: The antigen remains unidentified.

PCR was performed using 60 Vbeta and 13 Jbeta primers. Only in-frame clones appear in the TCRdb table, and some are missing; sequencing was by immunoSEQ multiplex PCR. The sample lists roughly 150,000 clones, roughly 88% occurring once. The sample taken for sequencing was PBMCs. The origin of this receptor is a boy aged 2 to 10 in good health and CMV-seronegative.

CDR3: CASSRTGSGNTIYF. Written as DNA, the CDR3 is TGTGCCAGCAGCCGTACCGGGAGTGGAAACACCATATATTTT. V is TRBV14 and J is TRBJ1-3; D unresolved. The CDR3 length is 14 residues. In germline, CDR1 is SGHDN, CDR2 FVKESK. Between the trimmed V and J ends, which lost 4 bases and 3 bases, there was a span of 10 bases.